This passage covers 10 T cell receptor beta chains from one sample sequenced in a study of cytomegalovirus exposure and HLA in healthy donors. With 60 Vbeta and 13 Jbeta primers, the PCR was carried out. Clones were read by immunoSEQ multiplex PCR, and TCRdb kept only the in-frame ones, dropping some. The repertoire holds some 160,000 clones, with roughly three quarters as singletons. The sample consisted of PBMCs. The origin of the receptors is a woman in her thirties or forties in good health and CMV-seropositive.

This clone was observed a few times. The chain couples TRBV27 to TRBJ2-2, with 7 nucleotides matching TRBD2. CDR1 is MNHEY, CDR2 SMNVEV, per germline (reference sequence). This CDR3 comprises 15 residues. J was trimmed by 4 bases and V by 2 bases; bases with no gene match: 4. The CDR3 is CASSLRTSGTGELFF. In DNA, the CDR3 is TGTGCCAGCAGTTTAAGGACTAGTGGCACCGGGGAGCTGTTTTTT.

CDR3 amino acids: CASSFRGTEAFF. The CDR3 nucleotides read TGTGCCAGCAGCTTCCGAGGGACTGAAGCTTTCTTT. The V gene is TRBV5-4, the J gene TRBJ1-1; D is ambiguous. The germline gives CDR1 SGHNT, CDR2 YYREEE (reference sequence). This CDR3 has 12 residues. Trimming took off 2 bases at V and 5 bases at J, with 7 bases between the two ends.

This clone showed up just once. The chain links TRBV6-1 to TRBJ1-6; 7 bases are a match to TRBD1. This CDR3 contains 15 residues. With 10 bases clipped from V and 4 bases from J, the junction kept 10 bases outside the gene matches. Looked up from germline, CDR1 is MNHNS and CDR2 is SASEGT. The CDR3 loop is CANRGTTLYNSPLHF. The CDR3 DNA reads TGTGCCAACAGGGGCACGACCTTATATAATTCACCCCTCCACTTT.

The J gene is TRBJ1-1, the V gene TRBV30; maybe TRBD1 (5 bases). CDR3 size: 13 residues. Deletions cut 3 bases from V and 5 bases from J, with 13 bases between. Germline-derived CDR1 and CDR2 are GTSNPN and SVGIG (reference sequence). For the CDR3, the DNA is TGTGCCTGGAGGTCCGGGAGGGGAACTGAAGCTTTCTTT. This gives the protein CAWRSGRGTEAFF.

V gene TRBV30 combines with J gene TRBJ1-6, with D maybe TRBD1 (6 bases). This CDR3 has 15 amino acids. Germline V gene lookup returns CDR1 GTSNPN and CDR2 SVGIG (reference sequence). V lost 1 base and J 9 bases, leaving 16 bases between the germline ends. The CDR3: CAWSETGPNLSPLHF. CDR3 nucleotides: TGTGCCTGGAGTGAGACAGGCCCTAACCTTTCACCCCTCCACTTT.

CDR3 loop: CASSSRGYGYTF. The CDR3 coding sequence is TGTGCCAGCAGTTCCAGGGGATATGGCTACACCTTC. The chain joins TRBV2 to TRBJ1-2; TRBD1 is a possible D gene (6 bases). The germline V and J ends were trimmed by 5 bases and 5 bases, with 9 bases remaining between them. From germline, CDR1 is SNHLY and CDR2 FYNNEI. The CDR3 contains 12 residues.

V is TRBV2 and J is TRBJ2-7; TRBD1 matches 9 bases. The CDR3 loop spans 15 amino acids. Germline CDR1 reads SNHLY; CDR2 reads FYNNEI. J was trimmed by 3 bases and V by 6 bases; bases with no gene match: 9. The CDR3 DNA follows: TGTGCCAGCAGCGAACCGGGACAGGGCATCTACGAGCAGTACTTC. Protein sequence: CASSEPGQGIYEQYF.

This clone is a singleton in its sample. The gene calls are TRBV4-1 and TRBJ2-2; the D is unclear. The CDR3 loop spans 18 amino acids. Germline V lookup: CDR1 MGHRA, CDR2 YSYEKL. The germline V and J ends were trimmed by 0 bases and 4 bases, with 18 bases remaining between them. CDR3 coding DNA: TGCGCCAGCAGCCAAGATCCCGAAATCTGGGCTGGCACCGGGGAGCTGTTTTTT. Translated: CASSQDPEIWAGTGELFF.

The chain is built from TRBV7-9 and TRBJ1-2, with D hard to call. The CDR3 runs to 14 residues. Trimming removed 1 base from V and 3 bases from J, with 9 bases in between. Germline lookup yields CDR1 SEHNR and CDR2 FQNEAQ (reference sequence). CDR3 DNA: TGTGCCAGCAGCTTAGACTATCCTTACTATGGCTACACCTTC. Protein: CASSLDYPYYGYTF.

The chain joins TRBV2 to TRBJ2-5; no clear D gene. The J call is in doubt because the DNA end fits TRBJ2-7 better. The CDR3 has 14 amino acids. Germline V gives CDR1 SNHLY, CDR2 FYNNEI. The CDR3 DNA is TGTGCCAGCAATCCGAAAGGATGGAGTTACGAGCAGTACTTC. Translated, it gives CASNPKGWSYEQYF.